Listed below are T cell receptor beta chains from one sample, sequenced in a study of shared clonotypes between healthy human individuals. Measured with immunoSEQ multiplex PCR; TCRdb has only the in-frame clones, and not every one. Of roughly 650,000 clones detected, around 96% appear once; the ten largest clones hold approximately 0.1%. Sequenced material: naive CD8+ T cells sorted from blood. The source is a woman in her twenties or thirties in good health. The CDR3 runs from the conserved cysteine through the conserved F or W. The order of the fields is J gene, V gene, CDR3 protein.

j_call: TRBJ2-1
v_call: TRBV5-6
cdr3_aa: CASSLDPSESSYNEQFF

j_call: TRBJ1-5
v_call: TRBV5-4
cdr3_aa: CASSLWGSMQPQHF

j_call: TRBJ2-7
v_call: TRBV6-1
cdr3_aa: CASSEARDSFYEQYF

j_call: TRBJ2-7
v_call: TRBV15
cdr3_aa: CATSPGRIYEQYF

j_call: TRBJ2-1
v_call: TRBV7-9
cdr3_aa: CASSHLAGGPGNEQFF

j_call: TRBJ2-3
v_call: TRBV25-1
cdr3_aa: CASSEGVTYTDTQYF

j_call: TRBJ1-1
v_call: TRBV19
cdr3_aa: CASSSPGQILTEAFF

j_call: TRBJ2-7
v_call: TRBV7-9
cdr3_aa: CASSLGGAAGVGEQYF

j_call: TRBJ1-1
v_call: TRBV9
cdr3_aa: CASSAEDGFTEAFF

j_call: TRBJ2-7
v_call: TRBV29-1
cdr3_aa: CSVVFQTAYEQYF

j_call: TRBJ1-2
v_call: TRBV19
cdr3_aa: CASSIAENYGYTF

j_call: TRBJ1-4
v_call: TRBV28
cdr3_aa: CASSTTGVGSEKLFF

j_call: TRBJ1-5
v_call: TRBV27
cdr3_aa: CASSLGGGQPQHF

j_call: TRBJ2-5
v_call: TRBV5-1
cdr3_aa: CASSLFPGEQYF

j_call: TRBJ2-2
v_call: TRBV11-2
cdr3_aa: CASSLPKGEGTGELFF

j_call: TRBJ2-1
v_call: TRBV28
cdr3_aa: CASSFISAGVSYNEQFF

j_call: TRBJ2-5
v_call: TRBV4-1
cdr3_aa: CASSQQGGETQYF

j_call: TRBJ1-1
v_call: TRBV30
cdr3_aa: CAWSWDRGTEAFF

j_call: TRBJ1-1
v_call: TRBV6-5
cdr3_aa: CASRGGRGTEAFF

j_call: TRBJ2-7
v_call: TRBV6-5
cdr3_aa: CASSYSSVSGGEQYF

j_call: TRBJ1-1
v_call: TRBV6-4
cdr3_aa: CASSDGIGSTEAFF

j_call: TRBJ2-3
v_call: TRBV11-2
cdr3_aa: CASSLEYGETDTQYF

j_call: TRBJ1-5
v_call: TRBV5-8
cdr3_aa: CASSLATGNQPQHF